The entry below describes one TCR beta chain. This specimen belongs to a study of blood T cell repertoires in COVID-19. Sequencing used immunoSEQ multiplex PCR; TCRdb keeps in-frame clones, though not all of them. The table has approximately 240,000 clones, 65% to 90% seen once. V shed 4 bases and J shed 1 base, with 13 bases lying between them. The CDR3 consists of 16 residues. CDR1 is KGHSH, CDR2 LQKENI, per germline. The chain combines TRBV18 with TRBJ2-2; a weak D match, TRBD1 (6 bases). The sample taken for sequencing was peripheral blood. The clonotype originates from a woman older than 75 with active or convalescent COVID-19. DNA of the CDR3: TGTGCCAGCTCACTTCAGGGGCTACAGAACACCGGGGAGCTGTTTTTT. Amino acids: CASSLQGLQNTGELFF.